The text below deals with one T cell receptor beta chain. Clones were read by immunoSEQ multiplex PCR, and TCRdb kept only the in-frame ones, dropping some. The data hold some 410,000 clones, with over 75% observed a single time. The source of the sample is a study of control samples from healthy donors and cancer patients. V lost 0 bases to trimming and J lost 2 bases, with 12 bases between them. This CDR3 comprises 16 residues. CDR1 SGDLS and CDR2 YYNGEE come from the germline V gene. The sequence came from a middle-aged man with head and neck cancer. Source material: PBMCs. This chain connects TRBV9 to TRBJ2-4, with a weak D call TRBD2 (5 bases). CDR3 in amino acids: CASSVAPGLSKNIQYF. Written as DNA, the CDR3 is TGTGCCAGCAGCGTAGCCCCTGGACTGTCCAAAAACATTCAGTACTTC.